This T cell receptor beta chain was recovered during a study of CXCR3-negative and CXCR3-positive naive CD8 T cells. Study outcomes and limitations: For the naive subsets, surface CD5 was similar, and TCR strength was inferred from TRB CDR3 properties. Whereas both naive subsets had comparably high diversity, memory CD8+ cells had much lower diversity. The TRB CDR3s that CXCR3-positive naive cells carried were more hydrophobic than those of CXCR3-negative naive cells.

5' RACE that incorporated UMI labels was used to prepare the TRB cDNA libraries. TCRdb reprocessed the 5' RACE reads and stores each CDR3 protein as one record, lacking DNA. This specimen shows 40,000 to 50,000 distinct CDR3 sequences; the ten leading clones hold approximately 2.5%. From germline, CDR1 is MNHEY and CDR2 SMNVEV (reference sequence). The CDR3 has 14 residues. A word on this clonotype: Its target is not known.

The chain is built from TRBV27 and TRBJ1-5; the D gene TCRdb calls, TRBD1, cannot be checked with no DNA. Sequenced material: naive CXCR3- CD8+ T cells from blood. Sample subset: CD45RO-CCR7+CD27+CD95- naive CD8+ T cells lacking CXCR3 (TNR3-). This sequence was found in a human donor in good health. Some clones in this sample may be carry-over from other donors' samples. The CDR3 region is CASSPRQSNQPQHF.